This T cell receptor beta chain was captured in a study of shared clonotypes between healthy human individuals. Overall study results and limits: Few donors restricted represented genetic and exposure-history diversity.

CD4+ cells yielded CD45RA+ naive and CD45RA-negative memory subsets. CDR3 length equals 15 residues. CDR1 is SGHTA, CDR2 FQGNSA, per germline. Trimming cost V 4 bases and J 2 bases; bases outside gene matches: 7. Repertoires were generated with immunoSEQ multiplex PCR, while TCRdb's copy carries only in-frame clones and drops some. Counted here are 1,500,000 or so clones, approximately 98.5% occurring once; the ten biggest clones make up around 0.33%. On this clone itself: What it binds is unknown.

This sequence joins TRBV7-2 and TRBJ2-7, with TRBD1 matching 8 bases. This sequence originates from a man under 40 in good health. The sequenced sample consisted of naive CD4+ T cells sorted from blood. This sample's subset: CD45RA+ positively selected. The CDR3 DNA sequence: TGTGCCAGCAGCTCGCTTCAGGGGGCCACCTACGAGCAGTACTTC. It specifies CASSSLQGATYEQYF.